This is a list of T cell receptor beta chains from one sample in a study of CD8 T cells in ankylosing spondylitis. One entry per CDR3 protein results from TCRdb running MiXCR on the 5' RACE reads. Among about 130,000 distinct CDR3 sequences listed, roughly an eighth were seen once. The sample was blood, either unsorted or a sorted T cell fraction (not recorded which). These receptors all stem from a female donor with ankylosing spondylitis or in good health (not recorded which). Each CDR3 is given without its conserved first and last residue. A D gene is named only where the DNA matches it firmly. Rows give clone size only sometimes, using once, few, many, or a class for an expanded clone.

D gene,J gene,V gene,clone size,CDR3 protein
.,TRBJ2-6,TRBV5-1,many,ASSFSVQGALYSGANVLT
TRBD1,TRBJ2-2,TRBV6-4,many,ASSESVQGDTGELF
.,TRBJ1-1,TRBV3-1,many,ASSEHGQNTEAF
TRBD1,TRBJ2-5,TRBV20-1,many,SAPTGWYQETQY
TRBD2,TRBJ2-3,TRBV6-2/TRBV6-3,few,ASSYTSGASTDTQY
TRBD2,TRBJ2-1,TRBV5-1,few,ASTGTSYNEQF
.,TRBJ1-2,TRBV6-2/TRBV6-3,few,ASSYSFGQTYGYT
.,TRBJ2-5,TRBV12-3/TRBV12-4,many,ASSLAVETQY
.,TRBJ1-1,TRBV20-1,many,SAQWGITEAF
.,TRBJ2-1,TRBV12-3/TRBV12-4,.,ASSQRARTESYNEQF
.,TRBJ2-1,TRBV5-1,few,ASSAGHPVDEQF
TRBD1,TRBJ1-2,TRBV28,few,ATTVGQGVGYT
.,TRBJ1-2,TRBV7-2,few,ASSSGYLGRYT
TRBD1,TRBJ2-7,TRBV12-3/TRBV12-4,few,ASRLRQGSYEQY
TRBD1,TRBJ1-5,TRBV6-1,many,ASSRTGDGNQPQH
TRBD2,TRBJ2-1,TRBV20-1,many,SAGKRELTYNEQF
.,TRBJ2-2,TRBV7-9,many,ASSFGAGELF
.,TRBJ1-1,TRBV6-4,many,ASKETTNTEAF
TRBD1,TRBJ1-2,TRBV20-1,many,SAPEGPPDRGLLHGYT
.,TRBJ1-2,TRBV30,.,AWRMTGYGYT
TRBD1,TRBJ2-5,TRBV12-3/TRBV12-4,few,ASRVTGGGETQY
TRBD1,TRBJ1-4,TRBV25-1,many,ASSESVMRGRGEKLF
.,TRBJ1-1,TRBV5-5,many,ASSLTFMNTEAF
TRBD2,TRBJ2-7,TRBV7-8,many,ASSGRVPYEQY
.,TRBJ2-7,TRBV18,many,ASSGGYTYEQY
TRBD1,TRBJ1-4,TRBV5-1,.,ASSPWTGEAEKLF
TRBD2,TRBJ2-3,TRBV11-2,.,ASSPLAGGPLDTQY
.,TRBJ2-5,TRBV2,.,ASSVLLETQY
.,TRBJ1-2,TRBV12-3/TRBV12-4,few,ASSYGRGAHNYGYT
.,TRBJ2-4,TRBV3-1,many,ASSQPTSAKNIQY
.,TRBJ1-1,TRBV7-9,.,ASSLVQGPGTEAF
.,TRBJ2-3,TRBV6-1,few,ASSEWDTLTDTQY
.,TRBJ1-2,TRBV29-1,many,SVEGTYGYT
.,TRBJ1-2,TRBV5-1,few,ASSLDRVAAGYT
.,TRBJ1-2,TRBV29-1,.,SVQLGAGNYGYT
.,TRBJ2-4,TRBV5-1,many,ASSLEDGAKNIQY
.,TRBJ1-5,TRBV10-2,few,ASSEGKGRPQH
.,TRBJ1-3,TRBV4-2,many,ASSVHRDGNTIY
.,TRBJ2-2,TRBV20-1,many,SARRSRAGPDTGELF
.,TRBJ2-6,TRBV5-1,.,ASSLAQGFSGANVLT
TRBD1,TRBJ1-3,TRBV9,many,ASSVGGTGTQLVGNTIY
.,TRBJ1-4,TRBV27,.,ASSSYKNEKLF
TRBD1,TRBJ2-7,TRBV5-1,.,ASSPKDRSSYEQY
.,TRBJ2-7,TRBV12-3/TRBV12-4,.,TSSLARGSSYEQY
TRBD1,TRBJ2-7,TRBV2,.,ASSEGQGQQY
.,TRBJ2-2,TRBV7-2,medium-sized,ASSLGPATGELF
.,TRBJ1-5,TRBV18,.,ASSPRDGGVNQPQH
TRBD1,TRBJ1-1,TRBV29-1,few,SGGQAGAEAF
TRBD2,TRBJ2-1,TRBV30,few,AWGLAGWNEQF
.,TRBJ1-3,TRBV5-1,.,ASSSAEGQGNTIY
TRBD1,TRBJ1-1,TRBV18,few,ASSPRGTGDGSTEAF
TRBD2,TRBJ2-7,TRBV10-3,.,AISTSGEQY
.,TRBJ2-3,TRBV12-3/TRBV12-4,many,ASSFRAGRTDTQY
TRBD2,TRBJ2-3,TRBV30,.,AWSVGTSGADTQY